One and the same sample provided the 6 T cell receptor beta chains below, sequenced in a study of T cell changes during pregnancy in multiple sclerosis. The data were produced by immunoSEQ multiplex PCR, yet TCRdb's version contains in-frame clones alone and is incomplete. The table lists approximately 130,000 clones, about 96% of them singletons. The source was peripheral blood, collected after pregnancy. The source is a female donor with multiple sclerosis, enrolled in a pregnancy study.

The CDR3 sequence: CASSPSSGSGAANEQFF. The CDR3 DNA reads TGTGCCAGCAGCCCCAGTAGCGGGAGCGGGGCGGCCAATGAGCAGTTCTTC. The chain joins TRBV7-2 to TRBJ2-1, with 9 bases matching TRBD2. CDR1 is SGHTA and CDR2 is FQGNSA in the germline V gene. The CDR3 is 17 amino acids. Losses at the gene ends were 5 bases for V and 6 bases for J; bases not matched to a gene: 14.

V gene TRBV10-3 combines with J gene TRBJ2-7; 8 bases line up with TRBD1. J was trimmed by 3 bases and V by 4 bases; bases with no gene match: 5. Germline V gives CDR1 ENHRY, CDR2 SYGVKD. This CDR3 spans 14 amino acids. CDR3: CAISGQGLNYEQYF. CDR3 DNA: TGTGCCATCAGTGGACAGGGGTTAAACTACGAGCAGTACTTC.

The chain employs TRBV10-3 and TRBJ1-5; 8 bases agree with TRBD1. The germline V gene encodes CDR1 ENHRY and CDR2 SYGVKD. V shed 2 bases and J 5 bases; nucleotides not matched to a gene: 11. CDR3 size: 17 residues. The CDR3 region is CAISESQGAHWDQPQHF. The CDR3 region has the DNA TGTGCCATCAGTGAGAGTCAGGGGGCTCATTGGGATCAGCCCCAGCATTTT.

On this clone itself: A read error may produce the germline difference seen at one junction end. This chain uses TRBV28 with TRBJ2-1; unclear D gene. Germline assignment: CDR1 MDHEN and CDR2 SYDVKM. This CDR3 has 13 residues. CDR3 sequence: CASSLSEAVPAIF. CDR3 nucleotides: TGTGCCAGCAGTTTATCGGAAGCCGTTCCAGCGATCTTC.

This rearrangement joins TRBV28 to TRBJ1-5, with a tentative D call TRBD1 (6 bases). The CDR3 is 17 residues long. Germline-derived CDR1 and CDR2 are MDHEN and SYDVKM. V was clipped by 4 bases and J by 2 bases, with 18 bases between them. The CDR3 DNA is TGTGCCAGCAGTTCAACGGGGGGGGCGGGTGGCAATCAGCCCCAGCATTTT. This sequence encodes CASSSTGGAGGNQPQHF.

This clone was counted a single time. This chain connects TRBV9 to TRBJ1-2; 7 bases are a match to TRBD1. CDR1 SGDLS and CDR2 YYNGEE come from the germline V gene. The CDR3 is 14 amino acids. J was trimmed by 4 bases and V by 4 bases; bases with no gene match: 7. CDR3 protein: CASSYSGGSYGYTF. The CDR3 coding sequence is TGTGCCAGCAGCTATTCAGGGGGATCCTATGGCTACACCTTC. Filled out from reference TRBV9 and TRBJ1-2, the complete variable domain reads DSGVTQTPKHLITATGQRVTLRCSPRSGDLSVYWYQQSLDQGLQFLIQYYNGEERAKGNILERFSAQQFPDLHSELNLSSLELGDSALYFCASSYSGGSYGYTFGSGTRLTVV.